The entry that follows covers one T cell receptor (beta chain) sequence. No cognate antigen has been identified for it. Base qualities were left out, and no much larger clone turns up one base away. Looking up the germline V gene yields CDR1 ENHRY and CDR2 SYGVKD. The germline ends are 14 bases apart after V is trimmed by 10 bases and J by 1 base. The CDR3 spans 13 residues, from the cysteine through the phenylalanine. Left in the record is the CDR3 DNA by itself, 39 bases read in frame from the first base. This specimen comes from a study of long-term antiretroviral therapy in people with HIV (dated by TCRdb to 2021 to 2024). Regarding the complete study: Collection of the earliest samples took place about a decade ahead of the 2015 WHO recommendation for immediate ART, at a time when ART was typically delayed until CD4 counts fell. The cohort contributed 150 to 200 cryopreserved PBMC samples from a few dozen adults with confirmed HIV infection, collected serially over a mean of about 6 years (range 1-12). A retrospective serial study tested whether ART initiation and durable HIV suppression were associated with changes in peripheral blood TRB repertoire composition and diversity. Among the 30 or so participants with HIV, fewer than twelve were female. No cross-contamination during QIAcube processing turned up in test extractions that ran a monoclonal T-cell line alongside more than 30 polyclonal samples. Overall study outcomes, separate from this receptor: The samples were dated from the mid-2000s to the late 2010s, and the ART regimens that were used may be less effective than current ART regimens. Starting ART was linked to a significant rise in TRB diversity, yet even with long-term ART the diversity remained significantly lower than in transplant donor controls. Because pre-ART samples had limited cell numbers, profiling was done on unsorted PBMC rather than on sorted CD4+ and CD8+ T cells. At every time point, the repertoire was dominated by expanded TRB clones first identified before ART initiation, although this dominance fluctuated and, in many PLHIV, declined after ART. Because PBMC availability was limited, only the TCR beta chain was sequenced, with no alpha chain pairing. Inferences about post-ART repertoire changes were limited because no data were available on ART adherence, viral resistance or therapy changes. CDR3 length ranges in HIV repertoires were narrower than in controls, and network structure suggested an antigen-experienced repertoire with only a slight naive shift after ART.

Inclusion was restricted to participants for whom at least one PBMC sample before ART initiation and at least two post-ART samples were available. All participants with HIV were treated in the United States of America. Before DNA extraction, cryopreserved samples containing 1-10 million PBMC were thawed and washed. At the time of the earliest PBMC sample, participants with HIV were aged between roughly 20 and 54 years. Per participant, PBMC samples came from 1-4 timepoints prior to ART initiation and 2-8 timepoints following ART initiation, for a median of 7 samples. For every participant, serial HIV viral load, CD4+ T-cell count, ART history and demographic data were obtained. Genomic DNA was extracted from unsorted PBMC with a Qiagen kit on a QIAcube, processed in batches of 12 samples. The immunoSEQ hsTCRB v3.0 assay was used at survey level resolution to sequence the TRB variable region. The target sequencing depth for TRB was roughly 35,000-55,000 T-cell genomes per sample. An Illumina MiSeq with a v3 150-cycle kit was used to sequence the pooled TRB libraries. The source study handled its data this way. Repertoire analysis ran in R within a reproducible Nextflow workflow covering QC, data transformation and analysis. Custom analyses were implemented in LymphoSeq2, an R package for AIRR-Seq data exploration. A handful of samples that yielded fewer than 5000 total TRB sequences were excluded, so that about 200 HIV repertoires were analyzed. Among the roughly 180 retained HIV repertoires, more than 55 were collected before ART initiation and more than 120 after ART initiation. Each repertoire was downsampled to 5000 TRB nucleotide sequences, and summary statistics were averaged across 100 downsampling iterations. TRB sequences were retained for analysis only if CDR3 regions of at least seven amino acids were present. A Shannon entropy-derived clonality score and the Gini coefficient were used to measure diversity. In the repertoire networks, any two of the top 5000 CDR3 amino acid sequences were linked whenever the two sequences differed by an edit distance of one. For TRB CDR3 amino acid sequences, antigen specificity groups and MHC restriction were predicted with GLIPH2. CDR3 amino acid sequences were matched against VDJdb and McPAS-TCR to flag known CMV, EBV, HIV or tissue antigen associations. Pre-ART, post-ART and control groups were compared with Wilcoxon signed-rank tests and Holm-Bonferroni correction. TCRdb stores this immuneACCESS table with in-frame sequences only. Part of the clones is absent; in the studies checked, under half of the shortfall reflects unresolved V genes, and no reason is known for the rest. D and trimming were read from the DNA, whereas the V and J calls and clone size are those reported in that table. The sample table records 30,000 to 40,000 clones; roughly 80% of these occur just once. Around 5.1% of the sample is in the top ten clones.

The rearranged chain carries TRBV10-3 and TRBJ2-7; possibly the D gene is TRBD2, per 5 matching bases. The clonotype originates from a man aged 18 to 30 with HIV. Sequences were derived from unsorted PBMCs, sampled 1.5 years after starting antiretroviral therapy. The DNA reads as follows: TGTGCCACCAAGGACTCTTCATCCTACGAGCAGTACTTC. This is translated as CATKDSSSYEQYF.